These 3 T cell receptor beta chains were all obtained from the same sample, sequenced in a study of shared clonotypes between healthy human individuals. Data came from immunoSEQ multiplex PCR; TCRdb stores just in-frame clones and leaves some out. The sample gives about 2.3 million clones, just under 95% of which show up once; about 0.36% is in the top ten. Material: naive CD4+ T cells from PBMCs. Subset of the sample: CD45RA+ positively selected. Every receptor here comes from a man younger than 30 in good health. Some clones in this sample may be carry-over from other donors' samples.

The chain links TRBV5-1 to TRBJ2-1, with 8 bases fitting TRBD1. CDR3 length: 18 residues. The germline V gene has CDR1 SGHRS and CDR2 YFSETQ. J lost 3 bases, V lost 4 bases, and 15 bases had no gene match. The chain's CDR3 is CASSRTPSSGQVYNEQFF. The CDR3 DNA reads TGCGCCAGCAGCCGTACCCCAAGTTCGGGACAGGTCTACAATGAGCAGTTCTTC.

The chain employs TRBV11-2 and TRBJ1-5, with a possible D match to TRBD1 (5 bases). Trimming shortened V by 4 bases and J by 6 bases, and 10 bases separated the two germline ends. CDR1 and CDR2 (germline): SGHAT, FQNNGV. This CDR3 spans 13 amino acids. The CDR3 is CASSSGGSQPQHF. CDR3 nucleotides: TGTGCCAGCAGCTCGGGGGGGTCTCAGCCCCAGCATTTT.

The rearrangement links TRBV15 to TRBJ2-3, with 11 nucleotides matching TRBD2. Unmatched junction bases numbered 2, after V lost 7 bases and J lost 5 bases. The CDR3 runs to 13 residues. Germline V gene lookup returns CDR1 LNHNV and CDR2 YYDKDF (reference sequence). The CDR3 loop is CATKLAGGDTQYF. The CDR3 nucleotides are TGTGCCACCAAGCTAGCGGGAGGAGATACGCAGTATTTT.